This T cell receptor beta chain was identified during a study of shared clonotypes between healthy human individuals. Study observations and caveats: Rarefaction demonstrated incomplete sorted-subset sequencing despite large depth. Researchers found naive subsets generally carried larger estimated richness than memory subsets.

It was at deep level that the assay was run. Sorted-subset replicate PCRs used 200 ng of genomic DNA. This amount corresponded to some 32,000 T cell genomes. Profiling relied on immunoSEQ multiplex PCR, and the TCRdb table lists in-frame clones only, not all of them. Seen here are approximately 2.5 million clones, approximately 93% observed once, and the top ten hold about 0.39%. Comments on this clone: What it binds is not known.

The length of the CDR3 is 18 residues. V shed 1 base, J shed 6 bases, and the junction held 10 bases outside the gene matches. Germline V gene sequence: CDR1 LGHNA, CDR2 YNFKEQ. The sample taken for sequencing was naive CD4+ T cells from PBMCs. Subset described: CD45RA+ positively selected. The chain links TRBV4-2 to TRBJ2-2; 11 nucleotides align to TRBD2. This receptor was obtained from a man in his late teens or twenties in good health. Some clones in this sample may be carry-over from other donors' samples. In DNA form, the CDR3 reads TGTGCCAGCAGCCAAGCTAGCGGGAGGACCTCTCGGGCCGGGGAGCTGTTTTTT. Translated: CASSQASGRTSRAGELFF.